These 31 T cell receptor beta chains were all obtained from the same sample, sequenced in a study of T cells in localized non-small cell lung cancer. Libraries were prepared by immunoSEQ multiplex PCR; TCRdb keeps only in-frame clonotypes and omits some of them. The sample holds almost 40,000 clones, 80% to 90% seen once. The source material was peripheral blood mononuclear cells, sampled before any cancer treatment. Receptors originate from a male donor at least 60 years old with stage II lung adenocarcinoma.

The chain is built from TRBV29-1 and TRBJ1-1; TRBD1 matches at 10 bases. CDR3 length: 16 amino acids. Germline CDR1 reads SQVTM; CDR2 reads ANQGSEA. Trimming cost V 5 bases and J 10 bases; bases outside gene matches: 19. The CDR3 DNA reads as TGCAGCGTTCAAGGAGGAGAGGAGGACAGGGGGTTGGGAGCTTTCTTT. This sequence encodes CSVQGGEEDRGLGAFF.

In this sample, this clone turned up a few times. Because the CDR3's place on the DNA is in doubt, the DNA is left out and the CDR3 is given as listed by TCRdb. V is TRBV27 and J is TRBJ1-1. The CDR3 is 13 amino acids long, termini counted. Germline CDR1 and CDR2: MNHEY and SMNVEV (reference sequence). The CDR3 protein is CASSFRTSGRAFF.

The chain recombines TRBV6-5 with TRBJ1-2; D possibly corresponds to TRBD1 (5 bases). The CDR3 runs 13 residues. The ends were cut back, 2 bases at V and 7 bases at J, with 11 bases in the middle. Per the germline V gene, CDR1 is MNHEY and CDR2 is SVGAGI. The CDR3 spells CASSYPGAGGYTF. DNA of the CDR3: TGTGCCAGCAGTTACCCCGGGGCGGGTGGCTACACCTTC.

V and J are TRBV4-1 and TRBJ2-2; D perhaps matches TRBD1 (7 bases). V shed 0 bases and J shed 7 bases, with 15 bases lying between them. CDR1 and CDR2 (germline): MGHRA, YSYEKL. The CDR3 totals 16 residues. This chain's CDR3 is CASSQEGGGWVGELFF. The CDR3 region has the DNA TGCGCCAGCAGCCAAGAAGGAGGGGGCTGGGTCGGGGAGCTGTTTTTT.

The J gene is TRBJ1-2, the V gene TRBV6-5; TRBD1 matches 8 bases. Germline CDR1 MNHEY, CDR2 SVGAGI. The CDR3 runs 13 residues. V shed 5 bases and J 5 bases; nucleotides not matched to a gene: 4. The DNA of the CDR3 is TGTGCCAGCAGTCCGGGACAGGCTTATGGCTACACCTTC. Translated, it gives CASSPGQAYGYTF.

J is TRBJ2-1 and V is TRBV15, with D perhaps matching TRBD1 (5 bases). The CDR3 is 13 amino acids. Trimming pared 7 bases from V and 5 bases from J, leaving 12 bases between. Germline V gene lookup returns CDR1 LNHNV and CDR2 YYDKDF (reference sequence). The CDR3 DNA is TGTGCCACCAAGAAAGGGGCAAACAATGAGCAGTTCTTC. This sequence encodes CATKKGANNEQFF.

This clone has more than one count but fewer than ten. V usage is TRBV10-3 and J usage is TRBJ1-3; D gene uncertain. Germline values: CDR1 ENHRY, CDR2 SYGVKD. The length of the CDR3 is 16 residues. Trimming took off 0 bases at V and 0 bases at J, with 9 bases between the two ends. CDR3 DNA: TGTGCCATCAGTGAGTCGGGCAGGCTCTCTGGAAACACCATATATTTT. Translating it yields CAISESGRLSGNTIYF.

This CDR3 reads CASSSVGQWTGELFF. DNA of the CDR3: TGTGCCAGCAGCTCGGTGGGACAGTGGACCGGGGAGCTGTTTTTT. This sequence joins TRBV5-4 and TRBJ2-2; 7 bases align to TRBD1. The germline gives CDR1 SGHNT, CDR2 YYREEE (reference sequence). The CDR3 runs to 15 residues. Trimming cost V 3 bases and J 5 bases; bases outside gene matches: 7.

V usage is TRBV4-3 and J usage is TRBJ2-2; 7 nucleotides match TRBD2. The germline CDR1 and CDR2 sequences are LGHNA and YSLEER. The CDR3 has 18 residues. V was clipped by 0 bases and J by 0 bases; unmatched bases: 7. The CDR3, as DNA: TGCGCCAGCAGCCAAGAATCGGTAGCGGGCACGAACACCGGGGAGCTGTTTTTT. This sequence encodes CASSQESVAGTNTGELFF.

This rearrangement joins TRBV28 to TRBJ2-1; D not certain. The V and J ends lost 3 bases and 4 bases respectively, with 10 bases between them. Per germline, CDR1 MDHEN and CDR2 SYDVKM. The length of the CDR3 is 14 residues. CDR3 sequence: CASSLSRLYNEQFF. Here the CDR3 DNA reads TGTGCCAGCAGTTTGAGTCGGCTATACAATGAGCAGTTCTTC. The full variable domain, completed using reference TRBV28 and TRBJ2-1, is DVKVTQSSRYLVKRTGEKVFLECVQDMDHENMFWYRQDPGLGLRLIYFSYDVKMKEKGDIPEGYSVSREKKERFSLILESASTNQTSMYLCASSLSRLYNEQFFGPGTRLTVL.

The chain combines TRBV4-1 with TRBJ2-2; D remains ambiguous. Germline CDR1 and CDR2: MGHRA and YSYEKL. With 3 bases removed from V and 7 bases from J, the gap between germline ends came to 6 bases. The CDR3 loop spans 12 amino acids. The CDR3 sequence is CASSHQGGELFF. DNA for the CDR3: TGCGCCAGCAGCCATCAAGGCGGGGAGCTGTTTTTT.

The rearrangement links TRBV18 to TRBJ1-2; 7 bases are a match to TRBD1. The CDR3 length is 14 residues. Germline V gene lookup returns CDR1 KGHSH and CDR2 LQKENI. Unmatched junction bases numbered 6, after V lost 6 bases and J lost 2 bases. The CDR3 DNA reads TGTGCCAGCTCGCGGGACAGCGCCAACTATGGCTACACCTTC. The encoded protein is CASSRDSANYGYTF. Full variable domain (outside the CDR3, taken from reference TRBV18 and TRBJ1-2): NAGVMQNPRHLVRRRGQEARLRCSPMKGHSHVYWYRQLPEEGLKFMVYLQKENIIDESGMPKERFSAEFPKEGPSILRIQQVVRGDSAAYFCASSRDSANYGYTFGSGTRLTVV.

The chain is built from TRBV28 and TRBJ2-7; D not certain. This CDR3 region has 13 residues. Germline loops: CDR1 MDHEN, CDR2 SYDVKM. V was shortened by 10 bases and J by 1 base, with 14 bases between the two germline ends. Here the CDR3 reads CATRPGQSYEQYF. The CDR3 nucleotides are TGTGCCACACGACCGGGCCAGTCCTACGAGCAGTACTTC.

The chain recombines TRBV29-1 with TRBJ1-5; D not certain. The length of the CDR3 is 13 residues. Germline assignment: CDR1 SQVTM and CDR2 ANQGSEA. V gave up 4 bases and J gave up 9 bases, with 16 bases separating them. The DNA of the CDR3 is TGCAGCGTTGGGGTCGAATCCTCAGGGCCCCAGCATTTT. Encoded protein: CSVGVESSGPQHF.

The rearrangement joins TRBV7-2 to TRBJ2-3; TRBD2 matches at 8 bases. Looked up from germline, CDR1 is SGHTA and CDR2 is FQGNSA. The CDR3 has 17 residues. V was pared by 1 base and J by 4 bases, with 10 bases of the junction left unmatched. The CDR3 bases are TGTGCCAGCAGCTTAGTCGCCAGTAGCGGGAAGGCAGATACGCAGTATTTT. Residues: CASSLVASSGKADTQYF.

This clone is a singleton in its sample. The rearrangement links TRBV19 to TRBJ2-1; 11 positions match TRBD2. The CDR3 has 16 residues. The J segment lost 4 bases and the V segment lost 4 bases, leaving 6 bases of the junction unmatched. The germline V gene encodes CDR1 LNHDA and CDR2 SQIVND (reference sequence). The CDR3 loop reads CASSTEASGGYNEQFF. The CDR3 DNA follows: TGTGCCAGTAGTACTGAGGCTAGCGGGGGGTACAATGAGCAGTTCTTC.

The J gene is TRBJ2-5, the V gene TRBV5-1; D gene ambiguous. Germline V gene data show CDR1 as SGHRS and CDR2 as YFSETQ. V gave up 0 bases and J gave up 5 bases, with 8 bases separating them. The CDR3 has 13 amino acids. CDR3 in DNA: TGCGCCAGCAGCTTGGGGTTCGGCGAGACCCAGTACTTC. Its translation: CASSLGFGETQYF.

Written as DNA, the CDR3 is TGCGCCAGCAGCTTTGAGAGGGGCCCCTTCTCTGGAAACACCATATATTTT. Amino acids: CASSFERGPFSGNTIYF. The chain is built from TRBV5-1 and TRBJ1-3; maybe TRBD1 (5 bases). The CDR3 is made up of 17 amino acids. Germline V gene data show CDR1 as SGHRS and CDR2 as YFSETQ. V was trimmed by 2 bases and J by 0 bases, leaving 15 bases between them. The full variable domain, rest sourced from reference TRBV5-1 and TRBJ1-3, is KAGVTQTPRYLIKTRGQQVTLSCSPISGHRSVSWYQQTPGQGLQFLFEYFSETQRNKGNFPGRFSGRQFSNSRSEMNVSTLELGDSALYLCASSFERGPFSGNTIYFGEGSWLTVV.

CDR3 loop: CAWKWDHRRGYTF. In nucleotides, the CDR3 is TGTGCCTGGAAATGGGACCATCGGCGGGGCTACACCTTC. This chain links TRBV30 with TRBJ1-2, with D perhaps matching TRBD1 (5 bases). V lost 4 bases, J lost 8 bases, and 17 bases lay in between. In germline, CDR1 is GTSNPN, CDR2 SVGIG (reference sequence). This CDR3 spans 13 amino acids.

The rearrangement uses TRBV5-6 and TRBJ2-4; tentative D call: TRBD1 (5 bases). V lost 2 bases and J lost 5, with 11 bases in between. Germline V gene sequence: CDR1 SGHDT, CDR2 YYEEEE. This CDR3 region has 14 residues. As DNA, the CDR3 is TGTGCCAGCAGCTTAAGGGGATACGAAAACATTCAGTACTTC. Residues: CASSLRGYENIQYF.

V and J are TRBV27 and TRBJ2-2; D is perhaps TRBD2 (6 bases). Germline CDR1 and CDR2: MNHEY and SMNVEV (reference sequence). There are 16 residues in the CDR3. Deletions cut 1 base from V and 0 bases from J, with 9 bases between. The CDR3 sequence: CASSLYGGTNTGELFF. CDR3 in DNA: TGTGCCAGCAGTTTATATGGGGGGACGAACACCGGGGAGCTGTTTTTT.

The rearrangement links TRBV15 to TRBJ1-5; 9 bases line up with TRBD1. Germline V lookup: CDR1 LNHNV, CDR2 YYDKDF (reference sequence). J lost 4 bases, V lost 3 bases, and 7 bases had no gene match. The CDR3 has 16 residues. The CDR3 here is CATSRMGTGTNQPQHF. Written as DNA, the CDR3 is TGTGCCACCAGCAGGATGGGGACAGGGACAAATCAGCCCCAGCATTTT.

The rearrangement joins TRBV6-5 to TRBJ1-5; D call uncertain. From germline, CDR1 is MNHEY and CDR2 SVGAGI. The CDR3 covers 15 residues. Trimming pared 0 bases from V and 5 bases from J, leaving 11 bases between. This CDR3 is CASSYSRSGHQPQHF. Written as DNA, the CDR3 is TGTGCCAGCAGTTACTCCAGGAGCGGTCATCAGCCCCAGCATTTT.

The rearrangement joins TRBV4-1 to TRBJ1-1; weak D call: TRBD1 (6 bases). The CDR3 is 14 amino acids. Germline V gene sequence: CDR1 MGHRA, CDR2 YSYEKL. Trimming left V 7 bases short and J 2 bases short, with 14 bases between. This CDR3 is CASTQEGVNTEAFF. The CDR3 DNA reads TGCGCCAGCACCCAGGAGGGGGTAAACACTGAAGCTTTCTTT.

This clone was detected a few times. This chain connects TRBV14 to TRBJ2-3; TRBD1 or TRBD2 may be the D gene (5 bases each). Germline assignment: CDR1 SGHDN and CDR2 FVKESK. This CDR3 spans 15 amino acids. With 3 bases removed from V and 6 bases from J, the gap between germline ends came to 16 bases. The CDR3, as DNA: TGTGCCAGCAGCCAGAGGGGACGGGAAAGGGATACGCAGTATTTT. Protein: CASSQRGRERDTQYF. Together with reference TRBV14 and TRBJ2-3, the CDR3 gives the full variable domain: EAGVTQFPSHSVIEKGQTVTLRCDPISGHDNLYWYRRVMGKEIKFLLHFVKESKQDESGMPNNRFLAERTGGTYSTLKVQPAELEDSGVYFCASSQRGRERDTQYFGPGTRLTVL.

This clone qualifies as medium-sized. The chain has TRBV6-5 and TRBJ2-2; TRBD1 matches at 7 bases. The CDR3 contains 13 residues. V was pared by 8 bases and J by 6 bases, with 6 bases of the junction left unmatched. Germline assignment: CDR1 MNHEY and CDR2 SVGAGI. The CDR3 sequence: CASEGALPGELFF. As DNA, the CDR3 is TGTGCCAGCGAGGGGGCGCTGCCCGGGGAGCTGTTTTTT.

The chain employs TRBV28 and TRBJ2-5; D not certain. The CDR3 consists of 13 residues. CDR1 and CDR2 from the germline V gene are MDHEN and SYDVKM. The V gene lost 7 bases and the J gene lost 5 bases, with 14 bases spanning the gap. Here the CDR3 reads CASTLTMGETQYF. The CDR3 bases are TGTGCCAGCACATTAACTATGGGGGAGACCCAGTACTTC.

The chain recombines TRBV4-1 with TRBJ2-7, with D perhaps matching TRBD2 (5 bases). Looked up from germline, CDR1 is MGHRA and CDR2 is YSYEKL. CDR3 length equals 16 residues. V was trimmed by 0 bases and J by 2 bases, leaving 14 bases between them. CDR3 sequence: CASSQEARLATYEQYF. The CDR3, as DNA: TGCGCCAGCAGCCAAGAAGCTCGGTTAGCGACCTACGAGCAGTACTTC.

V and J are TRBV5-4 and TRBJ2-7; possible D gene TRBD1, 6 bases. Germline V CDR1 and CDR2: SGHNT, YYREEE (reference sequence). The CDR3 is 15 amino acids. The V gene lost 0 bases and the J gene lost 3 bases, with 13 bases spanning the gap. The CDR3 DNA sequence: TGTGCCAGCAGCTTGGAGTTATCCAGGGGCTACGAGCAGTACTTC. It codes for CASSLELSRGYEQYF.

The chain recombines TRBV6-6 with TRBJ2-7; TRBD1 might be the D (6 bases). The V gene's germline CDR1 is MNHNY and CDR2 SVGAGI (reference sequence). The CDR3 sequence is 15 residues long. V dropped 2 bases and J dropped 2 bases, with 13 bases sitting between them. CDR3 in amino acids: CASSYQWQGTYEQYF. The CDR3 DNA reads as TGTGCCAGCAGTTACCAATGGCAGGGGACCTACGAGCAGTACTTC.

This chain uses TRBV28 with TRBJ1-2, with a possible D match to TRBD1 (5 bases). V was shortened by 1 base and J by 7 bases, with 16 bases between the two germline ends. CDR1 and CDR2 (germline): MDHEN, SYDVKM. This CDR3 comprises 15 residues. CDR3 bases: TGTGCCAGCAGTTTATCACGCGCAGGGTTAGGTGGCTACACCTTC. This codes for CASSLSRAGLGGYTF.